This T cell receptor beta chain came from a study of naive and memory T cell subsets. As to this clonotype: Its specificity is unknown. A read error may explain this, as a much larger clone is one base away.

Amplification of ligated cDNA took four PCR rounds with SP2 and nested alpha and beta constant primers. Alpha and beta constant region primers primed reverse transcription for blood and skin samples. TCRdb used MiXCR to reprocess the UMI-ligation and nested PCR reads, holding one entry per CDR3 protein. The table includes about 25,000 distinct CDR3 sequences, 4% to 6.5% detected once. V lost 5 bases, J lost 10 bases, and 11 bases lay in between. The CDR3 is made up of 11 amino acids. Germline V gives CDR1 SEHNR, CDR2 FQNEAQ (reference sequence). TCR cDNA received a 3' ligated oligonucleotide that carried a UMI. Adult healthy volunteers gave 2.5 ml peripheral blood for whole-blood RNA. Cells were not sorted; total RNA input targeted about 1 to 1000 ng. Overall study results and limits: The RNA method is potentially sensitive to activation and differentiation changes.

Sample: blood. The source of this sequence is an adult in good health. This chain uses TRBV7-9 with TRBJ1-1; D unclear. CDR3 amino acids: CASSREESAFF. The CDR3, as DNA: TGTGCCAGCAGCCGGGAGGAATCAGCTTTCTTT.